The 22 T cell receptor beta chains below were found in one sample sequenced in a study of cytotoxic CD8 clonotypes in ibrutinib-treated CLL. The method was immunoSEQ multiplex PCR; TCRdb's version includes in-frame clones alone and lacks a portion of them. This table has more than 85,000 clones, 70% to 80% appearing once. The source was PBMCs, collected after 24 months of ibrutinib treatment. These receptors were collected from a human donor with chronic lymphocytic leukemia.

This chain connects TRBV7-3 to TRBJ2-1; 8 nucleotides agree with TRBD2. Looked up from germline, CDR1 is SGHTA and CDR2 is FQGTGA. V gave up 0 bases and J gave up 6 bases; unmatched junction bases: 7. The CDR3 is 16 amino acids. CDR3 protein: CASSLTPGLGGNEQFF. For the CDR3, the DNA is TGTGCCAGCAGCTTAACTCCGGGACTAGGTGGCAATGAGCAGTTCTTC.

Of note for this clone: The sample carries other DNA sequences with the same CDR3. V gene TRBV9 combines with J gene TRBJ2-5; TRBD2 agrees at 7 bases. This CDR3 contains 15 residues. In germline, CDR1 is SGDLS, CDR2 YYNGEE. V was clipped by 0 bases and J by 5 bases; unmatched bases: 7. DNA for the CDR3: TGTGCCAGCAGCGTAGAAGCGGGACTCGTGGAGACCCAGTACTTC. As protein: CASSVEAGLVETQYF.

The V call is TRBV9, the J call TRBJ2-1; 10 nucleotides match TRBD2. The CDR3 is 15 amino acids. Trimming at V came to 3 bases and at J to 7 bases, leaving 7 bases not matched to a gene. CDR1 is SGDLS, CDR2 YYNGEE, per germline. CDR3 region: CASSASGSRLNEQFF. The CDR3 DNA is TGTGCCAGCAGCGCTAGCGGGAGCAGACTGAATGAGCAGTTCTTC.

This chain uses TRBV28 with TRBJ1-1, with TRBD1 matching over 7 bases. This CDR3 has 15 amino acids. V was clipped by 6 bases and J by 4 bases; unmatched bases: 11. CDR1 and CDR2 from the germline V gene are MDHEN and SYDVKM. This chain's CDR3 is CASRSLRDSLTEAFF. The CDR3 DNA is TGTGCCAGCAGATCGCTTCGGGACAGCCTCACTGAAGCTTTCTTT.

The rearrangement links TRBV19 to TRBJ1-5, with 10 bases lining up with TRBD1. V lost 3 bases, J lost 7 bases, and 6 bases stayed unmatched. The CDR3 is 15 amino acids. Germline V gene data show CDR1 as LNHDA and CDR2 as SQIVND (reference sequence). The CDR3 region is CASSIEDRGIQPQHF. CDR3 nucleotides: TGTGCCAGTAGTATTGAGGACAGGGGGATACAGCCCCAGCATTTT.

V usage is TRBV27 and J usage is TRBJ2-7; 7 positions match TRBD1. Germline lookup yields CDR1 MNHEY and CDR2 SMNVEV (reference sequence). V shed 4 bases, J shed 3 bases, and the junction held 6 bases outside the gene matches. This CDR3 spans 14 amino acids. The CDR3 bases are TGTGCCAGCAGTTCATACGGGACAGTCTACGAGCAGTACTTC. Amino acid sequence: CASSSYGTVYEQYF.

The CDR3 nucleotides are TGTGCCAGCTCCCAACTCCCGGGACAGGGTCGCCAAGAGACCCAGTACTTC. Encoded protein: CASSQLPGQGRQETQYF. The chain combines TRBV18 with TRBJ2-5, with 9 bases matching TRBD1. The CDR3 extends over 17 amino acids. Per germline, CDR1 KGHSH and CDR2 LQKENI. After removal of 6 bases from V and 1 base from J, the junction contained 12 bases not matched to a gene.

This clone has just a few counts. The chain has TRBV7-2 and TRBJ1-2; TRBD1 might be the D (5 bases). Looked up from germline, CDR1 is SGHTA and CDR2 is FQGNSA. V lost 1 base and J 3 bases, leaving 12 bases between the germline ends. There are 15 residues in the CDR3. The chain's CDR3 is CASSLDTGSYYGYTF. The CDR3 nucleotides read TGTGCCAGCAGCTTAGATACAGGTTCCTACTATGGCTACACCTTC.

The chain is built from TRBV29-1 and TRBJ1-4; 9 bases map to TRBD1. V was clipped by 3 bases and J by 7 bases; unmatched bases: 6. The CDR3 has 14 residues. The germline V gene has CDR1 SQVTM and CDR2 ANQGSEA. The CDR3 sequence is CSVEGQGWGEKLFF. The CDR3 DNA reads TGCAGCGTTGAGGGACAGGGCTGGGGTGAAAAACTGTTTTTT.

The rearrangement links TRBV6-1 to TRBJ1-5; unclear D gene. The CDR3 totals 13 residues. V was pared by 5 bases and J by 5 bases, with 10 bases between. From germline, CDR1 is MNHNS and CDR2 SASEGT. In DNA, the CDR3 is TGTGCCAGCAGTCCCCACAACTATCAGCCCCAGCATTTT. It codes for CASSPHNYQPQHF.

This clone was counted once. The chain uses TRBV5-5 and TRBJ2-7; no reliable D call. Trimming took off 3 bases at V and 4 bases at J, with 14 bases between the two ends. Germline values: CDR1 SGHKS, CDR2 YYEKEE (reference sequence). The CDR3 consists of 14 residues. For the CDR3, the DNA is TGTGCCAGCAGCTCCCATCCGGACCAGTACGAGCAGTACTTC. Its protein is CASSSHPDQYEQYF.

The chain uses TRBV29-1 and TRBJ2-4, with D perhaps matching TRBD1 or TRBD2 (5 bases each). Trimming took 4 bases from V and 5 from J, leaving 12 bases between them. The CDR3 loop spans 13 amino acids. Germline V gives CDR1 SQVTM, CDR2 ANQGSEA. The CDR3 nucleotides read TGCAGCGTTGCATGGGGCGGGCAAAACATTCAGTACTTC. It yields the protein CSVAWGGQNIQYF.

The rearrangement joins TRBV18 to TRBJ2-5, with D unresolved. In germline, CDR1 is KGHSH, CDR2 LQKENI. CDR3 length: 11 amino acids. V lost 2 bases, J lost 5 bases, and 3 bases lay in between. CDR3 in amino acids: CASSPLETQYF. In DNA, the CDR3 is TGTGCCAGCTCACCATTGGAGACCCAGTACTTC.

The chain combines TRBV6-1 with TRBJ1-2; D is possibly TRBD1 (5 bases). The V gene lost 7 bases and the J gene lost 2 bases, with 14 bases spanning the gap. Germline CDR1 reads MNHNS; CDR2 reads SASEGT. There are 14 residues in the CDR3. In DNA, the CDR3 is TGTGCCAGCATCCTGGGACCGAGGAACTATGGCTACACCTTC. It yields the protein CASILGPRNYGYTF.

This chain joins TRBV10-2 and TRBJ1-4; a weak D match, TRBD1 (5 bases). With 6 bases removed from V and 2 bases from J, the gap between germline ends came to 13 bases. The CDR3 has 15 residues. Per the germline V gene, CDR1 is WSHSY and CDR2 is SAAADI. CDR3 amino acids: CASRDTPATNEKLFF. For the CDR3, the DNA is TGCGCCAGCAGGGACACCCCAGCCACTAATGAAAAACTGTTTTTT.

The chain employs TRBV11-3 and TRBJ1-6, with a possible D match to TRBD1 (5 bases). Trimming removed 0 bases at V and 7 bases at J, with 10 bases between. CDR1 and CDR2 (germline): SGHNT, YENEEA. This CDR3 is 15 amino acids long. The CDR3 loop reads CASSLDGTSNSPLHF. As DNA, the CDR3 is TGTGCCAGCAGCTTAGATGGGACCTCGAATTCACCCCTCCACTTT. The full variable domain, with the rest looked up from reference TRBV11-3 and TRBJ1-6, is EAGVVQSPRYKIIEKKQPVAFWCNPISGHNTLYWYLQNLGQGPELLIRYENEEAVDDSQLPKDRFSAERLKGVDSTLKIQPAELGDSAVYLCASSLDGTSNSPLHFGNGTRLTVT.

V and J are TRBV28 and TRBJ1-1; D ambiguous. The germline V gene encodes CDR1 MDHEN and CDR2 SYDVKM. The V and J ends lost 7 bases and 4 bases respectively, with 10 bases between them. This CDR3 contains 12 residues. The CDR3 sequence: CASNPSTTEAFF. The CDR3 region has the DNA TGTGCCAGCAATCCCTCCACCACTGAAGCTTTCTTT.

The J gene is TRBJ1-4, the V gene TRBV30; D not certain. The CDR3 is 11 amino acids. V was trimmed by 0 bases and J by 8 bases, leaving 4 bases between them. Germline CDR1 and CDR2: GTSNPN and SVGIG (reference sequence). The CDR3 protein is CAWSVSEKLFF. The CDR3 DNA reads as TGTGCCTGGAGTGTATCGGAAAAACTGTTTTTT.

The chain has TRBV30 and TRBJ2-5, with TRBD1 identical over 8 bases. J was trimmed by 1 base and V by 5 bases; bases with no gene match: 9. This CDR3 region has 15 residues. Germline V gene lookup returns CDR1 GTSNPN and CDR2 SVGIG (reference sequence). CDR3 nucleotides: TGTGCCTGGGGGTACAGGGGGGCGATCCAAGAGACCCAGTACTTC. The encoded protein is CAWGYRGAIQETQYF.

The sample holds a few counts of this clone. Because the CDR3's place on the DNA is in doubt, the DNA is left out and the CDR3 is given as listed by TCRdb. V gene TRBV11-2 combines with J gene TRBJ2-7; the D call in the table, TRBD1, was not verified against the DNA. Germline loops: CDR1 SGHAT, CDR2 FQNNGV. The length of the CDR3 is 13 amino acids, counting both ends. CDR3 sequence reads: CASSLEFGQGASF.

This clone was seen more than once but under ten times. Because the CDR3's place on the DNA is in doubt, the DNA is left out and the CDR3 is given as listed by TCRdb. V usage is TRBV10-2 and J usage is TRBJ2-7. 14 amino acids form the CDR3, both terminal residues included. Germline lookup yields CDR1 WSHSY and CDR2 SAAADI. The CDR3 spells CASSSGQGAYEQYF.

In nucleotides, the CDR3 is TGTGCCAGCAGCTTATCCCTGGATCATGGCTACACCTTC. Translated: CASSLSLDHGYTF. V and J are TRBV7-3 and TRBJ1-2; unclear D gene. Germline CDR1 is SGHTA and CDR2 is FQGTGA. Trimming took off 2 bases at V and 6 bases at J, with 10 bases between the two ends. CDR3 length equals 13 residues.